This passage covers 14 T cell receptor beta chains from one sample sequenced in a study of blood T cell repertoires in COVID-19. The table came from immunoSEQ multiplex PCR; TCRdb's copy has only in-frame clones and leaves some out. Of about 62,000 clones listed, more than 80% are singletons. The material sequenced was peripheral blood. The receptors were sampled from a woman aged 80 or older with acute or convalescent COVID-19.

This clone has only one observation. The chain uses TRBV5-1 and TRBJ2-3; 7 nucleotides align to TRBD2. The CDR3 is 15 amino acids. The ends lost 0 bases at V and 5 bases at J; junction bases unmatched: 6. Germline V gene data show CDR1 as SGHRS and CDR2 as YFSETQ. The CDR3 nucleotides read TGCGCCAGCAGCTTGGTTCGCGGGAGAGGAGATACGCAGTATTTT. Translated, it gives CASSLVRGRGDTQYF.

The chain uses TRBV28 and TRBJ1-2, with TRBD1 matching over 7 bases. V lost 10 bases to trimming and J lost 7 bases; unmatched junction nucleotides: 15. Per the germline V gene, CDR1 is MDHEN and CDR2 is SYDVKM. The CDR3 sequence is 14 residues long. CDR3 bases: TGTGCCACCGGGGACAGCGGAATCTTCGGTGGCTACACCTTC. It translates to CATGDSGIFGGYTF.

DNA for the CDR3: TGTGCCAGCAGAGGAGCGGGAGTCATCACAGATACGCAGTATTTT. It yields the protein CASRGAGVITDTQYF. The chain links TRBV28 to TRBJ2-3; TRBD2 matches 8 bases. V lost 6 bases and J lost 2; bases outside the gene matches: 7. Germline V gene lookup returns CDR1 MDHEN and CDR2 SYDVKM. This CDR3 comprises 15 residues.

This clone was counted between two and nine times. The chain combines TRBV20-1 with TRBJ2-4; the match to TRBD2 covers 7 bases. Germline V gives CDR1 DFQATT, CDR2 SNEGSKA (reference sequence). The length of the CDR3 is 12 residues. After removal of 3 bases from V and 11 bases from J, the junction contained 7 bases not matched to a gene. This chain's CDR3 is CSASASGALQYF. Here the CDR3 DNA reads TGCAGTGCTAGTGCTAGCGGCGCACTTCAGTACTTC.

The chain links TRBV7-9 to TRBJ2-3, with 7 bases lining up with TRBD2. The V gene's germline CDR1 is SEHNR and CDR2 FQNEAQ (reference sequence). The CDR3 runs to 15 residues. V shed 5 bases and J 3 bases; nucleotides not matched to a gene: 8. The CDR3 sequence: CASSIRLAGTDTQYF. The CDR3 DNA is TGTGCCAGCAGCATCCGACTAGCCGGGACAGATACGCAGTATTTT. Full variable domain (remainder filled in from reference TRBV7-9 and TRBJ2-3): DTGVSQNPRHKITKRGQNVTFRCDPISEHNRLYWYRQTLGQGPEFLTYFQNEAQLEKSRLLSDRFSAERPKGSFSTLEIQRTEQGDSAMYLCASSIRLAGTDTQYFGPGTRLTVL.

CDR3: CASRQDRAYGYTF. The CDR3 nucleotides read TGTGCCAGCAGACAAGACAGGGCATATGGCTACACCTTC. This chain uses TRBV6-5 with TRBJ1-2; 7 nucleotides match TRBD1. Germline V gene data show CDR1 as MNHEY and CDR2 as SVGAGI. The J segment lost 5 bases and the V segment lost 6 bases, leaving 6 bases of the junction unmatched. The CDR3 contains 13 residues.

The chain is built from TRBV11-2 and TRBJ2-7, with 7 bases fitting TRBD1. This CDR3 is built from 15 residues. Germline CDR1 is SGHAT and CDR2 is FQNNGV. V shed 4 bases, J shed 0 bases, and the junction held 6 bases outside the gene matches. CDR3 nucleotide sequence: TGTGCCAGCAGCTCACAGGGGTCGAGCTCCTACGAGCAGTACTTC. Translating it yields CASSSQGSSSYEQYF.

This clone was found a few times. The V gene is TRBV30, the J gene TRBJ1-1; D gene ambiguous. The CDR3 has 12 amino acids. Trimming removed 0 bases from V and 5 bases from J, with 7 bases in between. Germline V gives CDR1 GTSNPN, CDR2 SVGIG (reference sequence). This CDR3 is CAWSVGFTEAFF. The CDR3 region has the DNA TGTGCCTGGAGTGTCGGGTTTACTGAAGCTTTCTTT.

The V gene is TRBV5-4, the J gene TRBJ2-3; 11 bases are shared with TRBD2. J gave up 2 bases and V 3 bases, and 5 bases lay outside the gene matches. CDR3 size: 16 residues. From germline, CDR1 is SGHNT and CDR2 YYREEE (reference sequence). This CDR3 is CASSSRLAGSTDTQYF. Written as DNA, the CDR3 is TGTGCCAGCAGCTCGAGACTAGCGGGATCCACAGATACGCAGTATTTT.

The chain uses TRBV28 and TRBJ2-7; the match to TRBD1 covers 7 bases. Germline assignment: CDR1 MDHEN and CDR2 SYDVKM. Unmatched junction bases numbered 10, after V lost 5 bases and J lost 6 bases. The CDR3 totals 14 residues. CDR3 in DNA: TGTGCCAGCAGTCCTCCGGGACAGAGAACCGAGCAGTACTTC. Translation: CASSPPGQRTEQYF.

This chain links TRBV4-3 with TRBJ2-3; 11 bases fit TRBD2. Germline lookup yields CDR1 LGHNA and CDR2 YSLEER. CDR3 size: 18 residues. The V gene end was trimmed by 0 bases and the J gene end by 0 bases; junction bases not matched to a gene: 5. The CDR3 bases are TGCGCCAGCAGCCAAGATCTTAGCGGGGGGGGTAGCACAGATACGCAGTATTTT. Its protein is CASSQDLSGGGSTDTQYF.

This chain links TRBV4-3 with TRBJ2-6, with 8 bases matching TRBD1. This CDR3 is 19 amino acids long. In germline, CDR1 is LGHNA, CDR2 YSLEER. V dropped 4 bases and J dropped 2; count of bases not matched to a gene: 13. DNA of the CDR3: TGCGCCAGCAGCCCCAACAGGGGCAGGGGGCGTCCTGGGGCCAACGTCCTGACTTTC. Translating it yields CASSPNRGRGRPGANVLTF.

This rearrangement joins TRBV10-3 to TRBJ1-1; 10 bases are a match to TRBD1. The CDR3 is 14 amino acids. J lost 7 bases, V lost 6 bases, and 8 bases had no gene match. Germline V gene data show CDR1 as ENHRY and CDR2 as SYGVKD. CDR3: CAIRELTGGHEAFF. CDR3 DNA sequence: TGTGCCATCAGGGAATTGACAGGGGGCCATGAAGCTTTCTTT.

The genes are TRBV10-3 and TRBJ1-3; D gene uncertain. The CDR3 sequence is 14 residues long. Germline V gene lookup returns CDR1 ENHRY and CDR2 SYGVKD. Trimming shortened V by 7 bases and J by 0 bases, and 10 bases separated the two germline ends. This chain's CDR3 is CAIKADVSGNTIYF. In nucleotides, the CDR3 is TGTGCCATCAAGGCGGATGTCTCTGGAAACACCATATATTTT.